Listed here is a single T cell receptor (beta chain). Its antigen is still unknown. Per-base quality was not reported, and no clone a single base away is much larger than it. The library was built by means of the immunoSEQ multiplex PCR assay. A mixture of 60 forward primers for TCR Vbeta segments and 13 reverse primers for TCR Jbeta segments was used in the multiplex PCR. The CDR3 region of rearranged TCR beta genes was amplified from genomic DNA with a multiplex PCR assay. Amplified TCR beta libraries were sequenced as 87-base-pair reads on the Illumina HiSeq System. As for how the authors treated the data: Across the 600 to 700 repertoires, a later analysis counted 80 million or so unique TCR beta chains, roughly 11 million of which were shared by at least two donors. Raw reads were error-corrected and collapsed into unique sequences by a nearest-neighbor algorithm in which closely related sequences were merged to remove PCR and sequencing errors. V, D and J gene segments were assigned by aligning CDR3 sequences to IMGT reference sequences. For a sequence to be retained, a match of at least six nucleotides was required to both a V gene segment and a J gene segment. Rearrangements were classified as productive when the CDR3 lacked stop codons and remained in frame with V and J, and all other rearrangements were classified as non-productive. CDR3 was defined according to IMGT convention as the region running from the second conserved V-encoded cysteine to the conserved J-encoded phenylalanine. The earlier analysis of about 610 of the donors excluded any sequence lacking an unambiguous match to a single V gene segment. An earlier analysis of several hundred of the donors called V segments functional above 56.7% productive rearrangements and segregating when the between-donor standard deviation exceeded 5%. A statistical classification framework was developed to diagnose cytomegalovirus status using the catalog of TCR beta chain sequences. In a later analysis, V and J genes were assigned by comparing TCR nucleotide sequences against IMGT/GENE-DB human TR gene sequences. Using the TCRdist pipeline, a later analysis assigned CDR3 sequences along with most-parsimonious VDJ recombination scenarios. In a later analysis, each TCR beta chain was defined by its CDR3 amino acid sequence together with its V-gene family, and reads lacking a unique V-gene family were excluded. A later analysis removed 450 to 600 highly shared, low-generation-probability nucleotide sequences to deal with suspected cross-contamination and a sequencing artifact. For each public chain, a later analysis derived a clonal expansion index from normalized ranks of inferred template counts within each repertoire. A later analysis computed generation probabilities with a VDJ recombination model fitted to out-of-frame rearrangements, and checked the results against IGoR. In a later analysis, TCR-TCR, TCR-HLA and TCR-CMV co-occurrence was scored with hypergeometric tests, and a repertoire-size bias correction was applied to TCR pairs. False discovery rates were estimated in a later analysis by permuting HLA or CMV assignments 20 times. A later analysis grouped co-occurring TCRs with DBSCAN, adding TCRdist sequence similarity when clustering within HLA-allele-positive subsets. Co-occurrence clustering excluded repertoires with fewer than 30,000 or more than 120,000 public chains, plus five with anomalous nucleotide sharing. TCRdb limited this immuneACCESS table to in-frame rearrangements with V and J called. A share of clones is missing; checked studies link under half to unresolved V genes, and the rest is unexplained. The V and J calls and the clone size are those of that table, but D and trimming were determined from the DNA. The sample profile shows 160,000 or so clones; around 72% of them were found once. The ten largest account for 7% of the sample.

The record originates from a study of cytomegalovirus exposure and HLA in healthy donors (dated by TCRdb to the late 2010s). For context, the study as a whole: According to an earlier analysis of a few hundred of the donors, about 190 million T cells yielded some 120 million unique TCR beta sequences and approximately 300 Gb of sequence data. To predict cytomegalovirus infection status, the study brought together high-throughput TCR immunosequencing, statistical association of individual TCRs with disease status, and machine learning. The study profiled the T cell repertoires of 500 to 800 subjects by immunosequencing and related them to cytomegalovirus serostatus. Roughly 310 gigabases of sequencing data and roughly 90 million unique TCR sequences were included in an early release covering roughly 600 HLA-typed donors. Every repertoire in the discovery cohort had been generated on one and the same sequencing platform. Donor age, sex, ethnicity and CMV serostatus were compiled together with the repertoire data. About five DR-DQ haplotypes were handled as single units for association and clustering, since linkage in the cohort was strong. The study was designed to test whether signatures of past pathogen exposure could be identified by cataloging public T cell receptors. The number of typed donors differed by locus: 629-630 for A, B, C, DRB1 and DQB1; about 520 for DQA1; around 610 for DPA1; and roughly 450 for DPB1. Of the approximately 400 genotyped donors, roughly 85% fell in the genetic ancestry cluster associated with self-reported Caucasian donors. A later analysis re-examined previously published TCR beta repertoires from 610 or so donors and added high-resolution HLA genotyping to investigate patterns of TCR occurrence. Across around 400 genotyped donors of the cohort, an average of 235,054 unique TCR beta nucleotide sequences per donor were sequenced, and roughly 18% of those sequences were non-productive. A later genetic analysis used genome-wide SNP genotypes for about 65% of the roughly 700 donors, treating that subset as a discovery cohort. In addition to the first cohort of roughly 670 subjects, a separate validation cohort of 100 to 150 different subjects was used. HLA typing included class I and class II loci at four-digit resolution. In an earlier analysis of roughly 600 of the donors, high-throughput TCR beta sequencing was used to judge whether each TCR beta V gene segment behaved as functional or pseudogenic. In the later analysis, no new phenotypic data were used to find candidate immune exposures; instead, reliance was placed on TCR beta sequences and their occurrence across donors.

What the study reported, not specific to this receptor: A later genetic analysis reported fewer N-insertions in productive TCRs among donors in an Asian-associated ancestry cluster than the roughly 670-donor mean. A group of highly shared sequence variants was considered likely to be a technical artifact of the sequencing pipeline. While some public TCRs were present in many individuals, most TCR sequences turned up only very rarely across donors. The study gave a list of about 160 TCR beta chains associated with cytomegalovirus. When HLA alleles, especially DR and DQ, strongly co-occurred, attributing TCR associations to individual alleles was difficult. Correlated functional status among segregating V segments might reflect linkage disequilibrium, but an unknown experimental factor could not be ruled out. Only TCR beta chains were sequenced in this cohort, and the absence of alpha or paired-chain data limited detectable features. A few of the identified cytomegalovirus-associated TCR beta chains were confirmed in vitro to be specific for cytomegalovirus antigens. Compared with equally common non-associated chains, HLA-associated TCR beta chains in a later analysis were more clonally expanded and had lower generation probabilities. Because the 87-base-pair reads could not distinguish some IMGT-functional V segments, including TRBV6-2 and TRBV6-3, those segments were excluded. According to a later analysis, TCR association rates differed among HLA loci, with DRB1 alleles showing the most associated TCRs and HLA-C alleles showing the fewest. A later analysis reported that several top co-occurrence clusters appeared linked to parvovirus B19, influenza, CMV and Epstein-Barr virus. In an earlier analysis of some 540 of the donors, most TCR beta V segments appeared in productive rearrangements about 90% or about 30% of the time, broadly matching IMGT annotations. The authors suggested that the approach could potentially be generalized to other disease states and immunological phenotypes. About 17 rarely observed V segments, including chromosome 9 orphons, were excluded from the earlier analysis of some 590 of the donors because counts were too low. Because some donors lacked HLA typing at each locus, the association tests relied only on the typed subset. An association between a missense DCLRE1C variant and V-gene and J-gene trimming of TCR beta chains was found in a later genetic analysis and replicated in an independent cohort. Cytomegalovirus status was reported to be diagnosed by the classifier with high specificity and sensitivity in both the original and validation cohorts. Presence/absence analyses assumed roughly uniform sequencing depth across donors, an assumption that may not hold. A further reported finding was that TCR beta sequences accurately predicted the HLA-A and HLA-B alleles for most subjects in the first cohort. A later analysis associated some 17,000 TCR beta sequences with specific HLA alleles at a false discovery rate of 0.05. In a later analysis, most CMV-associated TCR beta chains were found to appear HLA-restricted, with HLA associations seemingly driven largely by CMV exposure. For the cohort, immune exposure information was limited to CMV serostatus.

The CDR3 runs 16 residues from the cysteine to the phenylalanine. The read is trimmed to its CDR3 DNA, 48 bases read in frame from base 1. Trimming at the junction amounts to 1 base on V and 1 base on J, and the germline ends lie 13 bases apart. CDR1 SGHTA and CDR2 FQGNSA are derived from the germline V gene. In total, 630 or so healthy bone marrow donors made up the cohort. At the time of sampling, every cohort member was nominally healthy, though immune exposures that went unrecorded were likely present. The donor tested CMV seropositive and was one of the 289 seropositive cohort members. Every donor gave a peripheral blood sample, and the peripheral blood mononuclear cells from that sample were used for TCR beta sequencing. Genomic DNA was extracted from the blood cell samples with the Qiagen DNeasy Blood Extraction Kit.

The chain uses TRBV7-2 and TRBJ2-5, with TRBD2 perhaps the D gene, on 7 matching bases. Sequenced sample: PBMCs. This TCR came from a middle-aged woman in good health and CMV-seropositive. CDR3 loop: CASSLVGGAIQETQYF. Read as DNA, the sequence is TGTGCCAGCAGCTTAGTAGGGGGGGCGATCCAAGAGACCCAGTACTTC.